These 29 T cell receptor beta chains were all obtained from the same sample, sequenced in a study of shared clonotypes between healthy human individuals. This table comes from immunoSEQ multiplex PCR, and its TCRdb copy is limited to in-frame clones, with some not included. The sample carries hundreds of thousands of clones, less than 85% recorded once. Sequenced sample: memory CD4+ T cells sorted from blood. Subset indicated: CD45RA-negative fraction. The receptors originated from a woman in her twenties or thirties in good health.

The CDR3 nucleotides read TGTGCCAGCAGCTTGGGCGGAAACACAGATACGCAGTATTTT. Amino acids: CASSLGGNTDTQYF. V is TRBV13 and J is TRBJ2-3; D uncertain. The CDR3 is made up of 14 amino acids. V dropped 3 bases and J dropped 2 bases, with 9 bases sitting between them. CDR1 is PRHDT, CDR2 FYEKMQ, per germline (reference sequence).

The CDR3 bases are TGTGCCAGCAGTTACAGGCGGACCAGCTCCTACAATGAGCAGTTCTTC. Amino acids: CASSYRRTSSYNEQFF. The V gene is TRBV6-5, the J gene TRBJ2-1; D remains unclear. In germline, CDR1 is MNHEY, CDR2 SVGAGI. There are 16 residues in the CDR3. Deletions cut 2 bases from V and 0 bases from J, with 11 bases between.

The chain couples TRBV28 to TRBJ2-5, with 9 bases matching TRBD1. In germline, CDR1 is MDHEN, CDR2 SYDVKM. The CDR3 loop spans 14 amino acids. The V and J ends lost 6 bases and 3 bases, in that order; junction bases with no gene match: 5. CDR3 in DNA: TGTGCCAGCAGCAGGACAGGGGTGGAAGAGACCCAGTACTTC. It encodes CASSRTGVEETQYF.

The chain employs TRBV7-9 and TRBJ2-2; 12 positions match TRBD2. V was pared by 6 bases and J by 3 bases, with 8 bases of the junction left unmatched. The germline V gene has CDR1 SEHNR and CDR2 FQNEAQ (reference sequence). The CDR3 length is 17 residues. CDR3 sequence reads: CASRKTSGSLDTGELFF. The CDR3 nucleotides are TGTGCCAGCAGGAAGACTAGCGGGAGTCTTGACACCGGGGAGCTGTTTTTT.

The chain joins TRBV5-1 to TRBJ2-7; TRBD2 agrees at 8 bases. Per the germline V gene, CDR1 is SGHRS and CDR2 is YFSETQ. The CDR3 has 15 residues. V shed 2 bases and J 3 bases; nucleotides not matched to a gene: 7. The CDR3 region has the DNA TGCGCCAGCAGCTTAGGGGGGACTAGGCTCTACGAGCAGTACTTC. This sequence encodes CASSLGGTRLYEQYF.

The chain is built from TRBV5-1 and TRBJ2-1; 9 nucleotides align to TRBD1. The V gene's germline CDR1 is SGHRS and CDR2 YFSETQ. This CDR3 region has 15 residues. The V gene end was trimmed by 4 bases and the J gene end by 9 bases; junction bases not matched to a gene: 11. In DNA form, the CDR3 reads TGCGCCAGCAGCCAAGGGACAGGGATGTGGGGTGAGCAGTTCTTC. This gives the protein CASSQGTGMWGEQFF.

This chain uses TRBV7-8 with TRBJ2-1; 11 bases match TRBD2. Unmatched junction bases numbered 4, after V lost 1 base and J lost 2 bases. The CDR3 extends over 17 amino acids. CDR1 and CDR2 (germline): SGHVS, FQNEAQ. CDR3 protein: CASSLDLAGGTYNEQFF. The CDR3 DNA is TGTGCCAGCAGCTTAGATCTAGCGGGAGGCACCTACAATGAGCAGTTCTTC.

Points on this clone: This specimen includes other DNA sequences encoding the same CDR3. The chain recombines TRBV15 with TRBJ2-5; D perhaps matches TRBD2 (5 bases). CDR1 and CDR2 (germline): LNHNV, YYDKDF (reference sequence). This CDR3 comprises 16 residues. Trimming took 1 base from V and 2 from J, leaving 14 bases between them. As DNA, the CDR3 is TGTGCCACCAGCAGAGGTCATAGCGCGCAGCAAGAGACCCAGTACTTC. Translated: CATSRGHSAQQETQYF. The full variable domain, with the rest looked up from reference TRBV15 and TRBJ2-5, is DAMVIQNPRYQVTQFGKPVTLSCSQTLNHNVMYWYQQKSSQAPKLLFHYYDKDFNNEADTPDNFQSRRPNTSFCFLDIRSPGLGDTAMYLCATSRGHSAQQETQYFGPGTRLLVL.

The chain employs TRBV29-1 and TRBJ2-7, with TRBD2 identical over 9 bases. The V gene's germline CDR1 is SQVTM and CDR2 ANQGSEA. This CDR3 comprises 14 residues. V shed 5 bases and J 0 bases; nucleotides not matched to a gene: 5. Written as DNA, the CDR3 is TGCAGCGTTCAGACTAGCGGATCCTCCTACGAGCAGTACTTC. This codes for CSVQTSGSSYEQYF.

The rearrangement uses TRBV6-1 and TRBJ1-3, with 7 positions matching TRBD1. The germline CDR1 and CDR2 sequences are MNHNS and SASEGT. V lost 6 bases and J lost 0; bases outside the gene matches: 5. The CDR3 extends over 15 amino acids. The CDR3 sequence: CASRTGVLSGNTIYF. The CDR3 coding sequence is TGTGCCAGCAGAACAGGGGTACTCTCTGGAAACACCATATATTTT.

The CDR3 is CASSYRTSGSDEQYF. As DNA, the CDR3 is TGTGCCAGCAGTTACCGAACTAGCGGGAGCGACGAGCAGTACTTC. V is TRBV6-5 and J is TRBJ2-7, with 11 positions matching TRBD2. The CDR3 loop spans 15 amino acids. Trimming cost V 2 bases and J 5 bases; bases outside gene matches: 5. Germline CDR1 is MNHEY and CDR2 is SVGAGI.

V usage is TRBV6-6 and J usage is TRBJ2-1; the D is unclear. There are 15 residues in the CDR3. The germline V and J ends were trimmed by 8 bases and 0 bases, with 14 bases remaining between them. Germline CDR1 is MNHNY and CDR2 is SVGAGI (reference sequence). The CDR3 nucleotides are TGTGCCAGCGGGGTTGCAGGATCCTCCTACAATGAGCAGTTCTTC. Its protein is CASGVAGSSYNEQFF.

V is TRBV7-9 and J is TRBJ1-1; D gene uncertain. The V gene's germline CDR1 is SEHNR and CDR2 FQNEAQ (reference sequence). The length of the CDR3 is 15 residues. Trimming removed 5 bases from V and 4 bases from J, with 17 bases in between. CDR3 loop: CASSQLATIGTEAFF. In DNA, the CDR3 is TGTGCCAGCAGCCAACTCGCGACAATTGGCACTGAAGCTTTCTTT.

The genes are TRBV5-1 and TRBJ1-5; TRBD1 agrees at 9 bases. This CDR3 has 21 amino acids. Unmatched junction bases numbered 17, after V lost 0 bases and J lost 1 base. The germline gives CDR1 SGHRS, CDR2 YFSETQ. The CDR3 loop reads CASSLASFVGQGFTSNQPQHF. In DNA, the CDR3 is TGCGCCAGCAGCTTGGCATCTTTTGTGGGACAGGGTTTTACGAGCAATCAGCCCCAGCATTTT.

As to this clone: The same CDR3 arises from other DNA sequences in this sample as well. In DNA, the CDR3 is TGTGCCTGGAGTGTACAGGCCTCCTACGAGCAGTACTTC. Its protein is CAWSVQASYEQYF. The V and J genes are TRBV30 and TRBJ2-7; D is perhaps TRBD1 (5 bases). The germline CDR1 and CDR2 sequences are GTSNPN and SVGIG (reference sequence). Trimming took 0 bases from V and 0 from J, leaving 6 bases between them. The CDR3 sequence is 13 residues long.

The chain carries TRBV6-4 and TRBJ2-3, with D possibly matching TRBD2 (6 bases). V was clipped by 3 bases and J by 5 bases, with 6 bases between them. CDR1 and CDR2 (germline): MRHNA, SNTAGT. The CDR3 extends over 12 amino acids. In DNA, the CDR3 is TGTGCCAGCAGTGAGGGAGGAGATACGCAGTATTTT. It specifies CASSEGGDTQYF.

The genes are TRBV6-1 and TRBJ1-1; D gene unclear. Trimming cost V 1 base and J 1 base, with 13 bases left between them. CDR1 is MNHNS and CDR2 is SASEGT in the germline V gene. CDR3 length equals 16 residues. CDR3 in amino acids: CASSEVVRRQNTEAFF. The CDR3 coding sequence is TGTGCCAGCAGTGAAGTGGTGAGACGCCAGAACACTGAAGCTTTCTTT.

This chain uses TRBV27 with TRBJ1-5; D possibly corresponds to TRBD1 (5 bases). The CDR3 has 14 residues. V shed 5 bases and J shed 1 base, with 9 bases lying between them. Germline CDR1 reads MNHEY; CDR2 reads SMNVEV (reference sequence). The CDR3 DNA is TGTGCCAGCAGTGAGTGGGGCAGCAATCAGCCCCAGCATTTT. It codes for CASSEWGSNQPQHF.

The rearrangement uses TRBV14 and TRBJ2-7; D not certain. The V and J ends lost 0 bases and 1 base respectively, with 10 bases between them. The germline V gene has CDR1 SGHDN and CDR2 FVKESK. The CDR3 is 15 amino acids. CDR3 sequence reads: CASSQEYPVSYEQYF. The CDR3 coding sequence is TGTGCCAGCAGCCAAGAGTATCCGGTATCCTACGAGCAGTACTTC. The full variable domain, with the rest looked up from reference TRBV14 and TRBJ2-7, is EAGVTQFPSHSVIEKGQTVTLRCDPISGHDNLYWYRRVMGKEIKFLLHFVKESKQDESGMPNNRFLAERTGGTYSTLKVQPAELEDSGVYFCASSQEYPVSYEQYFGPGTRLTVT.

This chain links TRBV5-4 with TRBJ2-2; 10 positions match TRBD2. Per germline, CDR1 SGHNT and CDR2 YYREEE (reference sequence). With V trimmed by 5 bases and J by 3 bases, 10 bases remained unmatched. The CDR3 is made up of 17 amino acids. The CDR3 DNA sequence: TGTGCCAGCAGACACGGATGGACTAGCGGTGACACCGGGGAGCTGTTTTTT. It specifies CASRHGWTSGDTGELFF. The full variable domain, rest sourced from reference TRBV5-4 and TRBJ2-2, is ETGVTQSPTHLIKTRGQQVTLRCSSQSGHNTVSWYQQALGQGPQFIFQYYREEENGRGNFPPRFSGLQFPNYSSELNVNALELDDSALYLCASRHGWTSGDTGELFFGEGSRLTVL.

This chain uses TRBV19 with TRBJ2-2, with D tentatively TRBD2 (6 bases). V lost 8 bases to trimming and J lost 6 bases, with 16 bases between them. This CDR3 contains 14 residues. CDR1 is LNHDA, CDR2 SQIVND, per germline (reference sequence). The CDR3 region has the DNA TGTGCCAGTCAGTTAGCGGCCAACTCCGGGGAGCTGTTTTTT. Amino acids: CASQLAANSGELFF. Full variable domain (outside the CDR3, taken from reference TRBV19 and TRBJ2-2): DGGITQSPKYLFRKEGQNVTLSCEQNLNHDAMYWYRQDPGQGLRLIYYSQIVNDFQKGDIAEGYSVSREKKESFPLTVTSAQKNPTAFYLCASQLAANSGELFFGEGSRLTVL.

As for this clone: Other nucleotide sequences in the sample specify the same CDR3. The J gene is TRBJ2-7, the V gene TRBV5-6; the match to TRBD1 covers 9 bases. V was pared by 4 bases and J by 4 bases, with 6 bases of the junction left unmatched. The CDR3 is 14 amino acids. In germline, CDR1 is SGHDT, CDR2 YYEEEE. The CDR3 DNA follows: TGTGCCAGCAGCCTCGGACAGGGGAGGTACGAGCAGTACTTC. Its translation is CASSLGQGRYEQYF. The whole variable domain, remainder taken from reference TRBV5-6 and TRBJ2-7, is DAGVTQSPTHLIKTRGQQVTLRCSPKSGHDTVSWYQQALGQGPQFIFQYYEEEERQRGNFPDRFSGHQFPNYSSELNVNALLLGDSALYLCASSLGQGRYEQYFGPGTRLTVT.

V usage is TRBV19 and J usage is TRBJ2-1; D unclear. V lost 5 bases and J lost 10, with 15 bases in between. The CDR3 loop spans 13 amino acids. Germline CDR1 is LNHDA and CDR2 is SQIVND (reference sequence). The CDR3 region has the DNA TGTGCCAGTAGTGTTTCTGAGGTTCGGGAGCAGTTCTTC. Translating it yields CASSVSEVREQFF.

The CDR3 DNA reads TGTGCCAGTAGTAGCGGACAGAACGCCGGGCCCCAGCATTTT. Translation: CASSSGQNAGPQHF. The V call is TRBV19, the J call TRBJ1-5, with D perhaps matching TRBD1 (6 bases). V was shortened by 4 bases and J by 9 bases, with 16 bases between the two germline ends. This CDR3 contains 14 residues. Per germline, CDR1 LNHDA and CDR2 SQIVND (reference sequence).

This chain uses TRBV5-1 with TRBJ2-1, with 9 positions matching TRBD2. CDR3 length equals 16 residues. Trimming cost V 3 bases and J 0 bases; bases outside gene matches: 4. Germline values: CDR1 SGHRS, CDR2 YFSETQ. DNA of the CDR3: TGCGCCAGCAGCTCCGTTAGCGGGAGCTCCTACAATGAGCAGTTCTTC. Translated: CASSSVSGSSYNEQFF.

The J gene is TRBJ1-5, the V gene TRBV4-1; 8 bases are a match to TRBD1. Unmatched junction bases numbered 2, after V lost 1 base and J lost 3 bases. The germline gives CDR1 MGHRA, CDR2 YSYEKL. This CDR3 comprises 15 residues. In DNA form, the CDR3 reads TGCGCCAGCAGCCAAGGGGACAGGCCCAATCAGCCCCAGCATTTT. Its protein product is CASSQGDRPNQPQHF.

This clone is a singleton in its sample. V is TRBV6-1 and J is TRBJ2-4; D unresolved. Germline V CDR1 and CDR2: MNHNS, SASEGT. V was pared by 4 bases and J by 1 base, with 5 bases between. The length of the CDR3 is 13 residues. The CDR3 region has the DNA TGTGCCAGCAGTGCCCCGGCCAAAAACATTCAGTACTTC. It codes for CASSAPAKNIQYF.

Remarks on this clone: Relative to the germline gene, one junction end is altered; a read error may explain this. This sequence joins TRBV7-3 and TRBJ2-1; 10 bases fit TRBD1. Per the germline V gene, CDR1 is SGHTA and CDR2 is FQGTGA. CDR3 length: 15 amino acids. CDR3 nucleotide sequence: TGTGCCAGCAGCCTAACGGACAGGGGGTACAATGAGCAGTTCTTC. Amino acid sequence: CASSLTDRGYNEQFF.

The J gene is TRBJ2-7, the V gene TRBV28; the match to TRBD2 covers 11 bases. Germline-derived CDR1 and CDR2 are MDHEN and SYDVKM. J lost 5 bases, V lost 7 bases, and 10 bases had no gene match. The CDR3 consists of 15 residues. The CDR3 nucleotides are TGTGCCAGCATTTCCGGGACTAGCGGTAGCAACGAGCAGTACTTC. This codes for CASISGTSGSNEQYF.